Listed here are 2 T cell receptor beta chains from one sample, sequenced in a study of breast tumors, draining lymph nodes, adjacent tissues. One entry per CDR3 protein results from TCRdb running MiXCR on the multiplex PCR reads. The sample records roughly 14,000 distinct CDR3 sequences, approximately 45% being singletons. Material: tumor-adjacent breast tissue. The receptors originated from a female donor with breast cancer. Some clones in this sample may be carry-over from other donors' samples.

This clonotype showed up many times. The chain is built from TRBV7-2 and TRBJ2-2; TRBD1 is a possible D gene (6 bases). From germline, CDR1 is SGHTA and CDR2 FQGNSA. V was clipped by 1 base and J by 7 bases, with 16 bases between them. This CDR3 has 16 residues. CDR3 residues: CASSLGTGLYIGELFF. CDR3 nucleotides: TGTGCCAGCAGCTTAGGAACAGGGTTGTACATCGGGGAGCTGTTTTTT.

By proportion, this clonotype is medium-sized (0.01 to 0.1%). Possible read error: a much larger clone is one base away. The chain couples TRBV20-1 to TRBJ2-7; D ambiguous. Germline CDR1 and CDR2: DFQATT and SNEGSKA (reference sequence). This CDR3 comprises 14 residues. The CDR3 sequence: CSARAETFSSEQYF. The CDR3 region has the DNA TGCAGTGCTAGAGCTGAGACTTTCTCCTCCGAGCAGTACTTC.